Listed below are T cell receptor beta chains from one sample, sequenced in a study of blood T cell repertoires in COVID-19. Profiled with immunoSEQ multiplex PCR; TCRdb holds only in-frame clones, not every one. Here the sample spans about 58,000 clones, 78% being singletons. The sequenced material came from peripheral blood. The source is a human donor in a cohort sampled during active COVID-19. The CDR3 runs from the conserved cysteine through the conserved F or W. D genes are given only for firm matches. Size values are once, few and many counts, or a class for expanded clones, and some rows have none.

>TRBV15|.|TRBJ2-7|.
CATSRASGYEQYF
TGTGCCACCAGCAGGGCTTCAGGGTACGAGCAGTACTTC
>TRBV7-9|.|TRBJ1-2|.
CASRPGGYTF
TGTGCCAGCAGGCCGGGGGGCTACACCTTC
>TRBV9|TRBD1|TRBJ1-6|.
CASSSRPGQGSWMAGSPLHF
TGTGCCAGCAGCTCACGGCCGGGACAGGGGAGTTGGATGGCAGGCTCACCCCTCCACTTT
>TRBV12-2|.|TRBJ2-2|.
CASRLATGTGRDTGELFF
TGTGCAAGTCGCTTAGCTACCGGGACAGGGAGGGACACCGGGGAGCTGTTTTTT
>TRBV6-6|.|TRBJ1-3|.
CASSPYRGSSSGNTIYF
TGTGCCAGCAGTCCCTACCGAGGATCGAGTTCTGGAAACACCATATATTTT
>TRBV6-5|TRBD1|TRBJ2-7|.
CASRGGQGYEQYF
TGTGCCAGCAGGGGCGGACAGGGCTACGAGCAGTACTTC
>TRBV29-1|.|TRBJ1-2|.
CSVRAPGGYTF
TGCAGCGTTCGGGCCCCAGGGGGCTACACCTTC
>TRBV6-5|TRBD1|TRBJ2-7|.
CASTISPTGGYEQYF
TGTGCCAGCACCATTAGCCCGACAGGGGGCTACGAGCAGTACTTC
>TRBV29-1|.|TRBJ1-2|.
CSVVGVWGGYTF
TGCAGCGTTGTCGGGGTATGGGGTGGCTACACCTTC
>TRBV9|TRBD1|TRBJ1-2|.
CASSAGGGYGYTF
TGTGCCAGCAGCGCAGGGGGCGGGTATGGCTACACCTTC
>TRBV2|TRBD1|TRBJ1-5|.
CASSEEQGAGQPQHF
TGTGCCAGCAGTGAAGAACAGGGGGCTGGTCAGCCCCAGCATTTT
>TRBV15|.|TRBJ2-7|.
CATSRGAAGYEQYF
TGTGCCACCAGCAGAGGAGCGGCGGGATACGAGCAGTACTTC
>TRBV9|TRBD1|TRBJ1-1|.
CASSKAGGWTEAFF
TGTGCCAGCAGCAAAGCAGGGGGCTGGACTGAAGCTTTCTTT
>TRBV28|.|TRBJ1-2|.
CASSSRGVGYGYTF
TGTGCCAGCAGTAGCCGGGGGGTGGGCTATGGCTACACCTTC
>TRBV7-9|.|TRBJ2-7|.
CASSFSPPEGEQYF
TGTGCCAGCAGCTTTAGCCCCCCGGAGGGCGAGCAGTACTTC
>TRBV2|TRBD1|TRBJ2-5|.
CASSRDRGRRETQYF
TGTGCCAGCAGTAGGGACAGGGGGCGGCGAGAGACCCAGTACTTC
>TRBV7-2|.|TRBJ2-7|.
CASSSVPAYEQYF
TGTGCCAGCAGCTCGGTGCCCGCCTACGAGCAGTACTTC
>TRBV19|TRBD1|TRBJ2-7|.
CASSRDSQYEQYF
TGTGCCAGTAGCCGGGACAGCCAATACGAGCAGTACTTC
>TRBV19|TRBD1|TRBJ1-2|.
CASSDQFLGTGELGYGYTF
TGTGCCAGTAGCGACCAATTCCTAGGGACAGGGGAATTAGGTTATGGCTACACCTTC
>TRBV28|TRBD1|TRBJ1-2|once
CASSSRQGHGYTF
TGTGCCAGCAGTAGTCGACAGGGGCATGGCTACACCTTC
>TRBV5-4|.|TRBJ2-1|.
CASSLGGGSYNEQFF
TGTGCCAGCAGCTTGGGCGGCGGATCCTACAATGAGCAGTTCTTC
>TRBV7-9|.|TRBJ1-2|.
CASSLAGVSGYTF
TGTGCCAGCAGCTTAGCAGGGGTAAGCGGCTACACCTTC
>TRBV4-3|.|TRBJ2-7|.
CASSQDRGARNEQYF
TGCGCCAGCAGCCAAGATCGAGGAGCGCGAAACGAGCAGTACTTC
>TRBV12-5|.|TRBJ1-1|few
CASGLTSSPSGEAFF
TGTGCTAGTGGTTTGACTTCTTCACCCTCAGGGGAAGCTTTCTTT
>TRBV4-1|.|TRBJ2-4|.
CASSQEERTLQYF
TGCGCCAGCAGCCAAGAAGAGAGGACTTTGCAGTACTTC
>TRBV4-1|TRBD2|TRBJ2-7|.
CASSQGFRTRGYEQYF
TGCGCCAGCAGCCAAGGTTTCCGGACTAGAGGCTACGAGCAGTACTTC
>TRBV11-2|.|TRBJ1-3|.
CASSALSSGNTIYF
TGTGCCAGCAGCGCGTTGAGCTCTGGAAACACCATATATTTT
>TRBV18|TRBD1|TRBJ2-7|once
CASSEDRGYEQYF
TGTGCCAGCTCAGAGGACAGGGGTTACGAGCAGTACTTC
>TRBV19|.|TRBJ1-2|.
CASSIQGYYGYTF
TGTGCCAGTAGTATACAGGGTTACTATGGCTACACCTTC
>TRBV7-3|TRBD2|TRBJ2-1|.
CASSRPGTSGGRDNEQFF
TGTGCCAGCAGCCGGCCAGGGACTAGCGGGGGAAGGGACAATGAGCAGTTCTTC
>TRBV14|TRBD1|TRBJ2-1|.
CASSRTGTGINNEQFF
TGTGCCAGCAGCCGGACCGGGACAGGGATTAATAATGAGCAGTTCTTC
>TRBV11-2|TRBD1|TRBJ2-3|once
CASSTTGTVGTQYF
TGTGCCAGCAGCACGACAGGGACGGTTGGTACGCAGTATTTT
>TRBV20-1|.|TRBJ1-4|.
CSASRGGGQREKLFF
TGCAGTGCTAGTCGTGGGGGGGGCCAGCGGGAAAAACTGTTTTTT
>TRBV18|TRBD2|TRBJ2-7|.
CASSPPGTRGYEQYF
TGTGCCAGCTCACCTCCCGGGACTAGAGGGTACGAGCAGTACTTC
>TRBV9|TRBD1|TRBJ1-4|.
CASGPGDSSNEKLFF
TGTGCCAGCGGGCCCGGGGACAGCTCGAATGAAAAACTGTTTTTT
>TRBV9|TRBD2|TRBJ2-7|.
CASSVGGSSYEQYF
TGTGCCAGCAGCGTAGGCGGGAGCTCCTACGAGCAGTACTTC
>TRBV21-1|.|TRBJ2-7|.
CASSTHSTYEQYF
TGTGCCAGCAGCACTCACAGCACCTACGAGCAGTACTTC
>TRBV6-5|TRBD1|TRBJ2-7|.
CASISGTARYEQYF
TGTGCCAGTATCTCCGGGACAGCGCGATACGAGCAGTACTTC
>TRBV10-3|.|TRBJ1-2|.
CAISRVGANYGYTF
TGTGCCATCAGCAGGGTAGGAGCTAACTATGGCTACACCTTC
>TRBV30|TRBD1|TRBJ1-1|.
CAWSVRLGGSLNTEAFF
TGTGCCTGGAGTGTACGGTTAGGGGGCAGCCTGAACACTGAAGCTTTCTTT
>TRBV2|.|TRBJ1-3|.
CASSEIGMWRGKNTIYF
TGTGCCAGCAGTGAGATAGGGATGTGGCGGGGGAAAAACACCATATATTTT